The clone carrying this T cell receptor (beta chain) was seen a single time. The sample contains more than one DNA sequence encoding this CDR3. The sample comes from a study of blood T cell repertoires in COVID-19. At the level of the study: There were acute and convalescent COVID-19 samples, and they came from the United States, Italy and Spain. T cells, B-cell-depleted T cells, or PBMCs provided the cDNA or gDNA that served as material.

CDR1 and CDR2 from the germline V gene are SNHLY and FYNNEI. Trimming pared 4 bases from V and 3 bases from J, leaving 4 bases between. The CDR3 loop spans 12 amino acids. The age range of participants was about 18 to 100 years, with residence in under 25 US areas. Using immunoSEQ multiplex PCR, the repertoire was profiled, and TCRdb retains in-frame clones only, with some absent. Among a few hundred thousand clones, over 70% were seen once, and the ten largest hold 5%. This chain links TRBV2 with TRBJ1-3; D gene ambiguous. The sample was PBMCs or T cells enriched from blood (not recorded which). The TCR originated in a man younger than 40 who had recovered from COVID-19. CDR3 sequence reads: CASSGSGNTIYF. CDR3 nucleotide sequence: TGTGCCAGCAGTGGGAGTGGAAACACCATATATTTT.